This T cell receptor (beta chain) comes out of a study of cytomegalovirus exposure and HLA in healthy donors. Whole-study results and caveats: The study designated some 180 TCR beta chains cytomegalovirus-associated.

As concerns this clone: Its antigen is not identified.

Profiled with immunoSEQ multiplex PCR; TCRdb holds only in-frame clones, not every one. The sample has 98,000 or so clones, roughly 95% seen once. Germline CDR1 SGDLS, CDR2 YYNGEE. This CDR3 spans 17 amino acids. Trimming removed 4 bases from V and 7 bases from J, with 24 bases in between. The V and J genes are TRBV9 and TRBJ2-1, with D perhaps TRBD1 (5 bases). The sequence was obtained from a woman under 30 in good health and CMV-seronegative. What was sequenced was PBMCs. The CDR3 spells CASSINLGQGGRNEQFF. CDR3 nucleotides: TGTGCCAGCAGCATAAATTTGGGGCAGGGTGGTCGGAATGAGCAGTTCTTC.